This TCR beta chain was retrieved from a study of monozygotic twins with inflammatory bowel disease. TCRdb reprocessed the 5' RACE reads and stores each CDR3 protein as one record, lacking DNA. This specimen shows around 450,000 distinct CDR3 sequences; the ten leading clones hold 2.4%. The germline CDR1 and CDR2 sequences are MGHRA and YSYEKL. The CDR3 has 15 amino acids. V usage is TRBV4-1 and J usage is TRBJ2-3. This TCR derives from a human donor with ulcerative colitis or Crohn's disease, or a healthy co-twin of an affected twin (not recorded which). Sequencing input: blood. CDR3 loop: CASSQDRALVDTQYF.